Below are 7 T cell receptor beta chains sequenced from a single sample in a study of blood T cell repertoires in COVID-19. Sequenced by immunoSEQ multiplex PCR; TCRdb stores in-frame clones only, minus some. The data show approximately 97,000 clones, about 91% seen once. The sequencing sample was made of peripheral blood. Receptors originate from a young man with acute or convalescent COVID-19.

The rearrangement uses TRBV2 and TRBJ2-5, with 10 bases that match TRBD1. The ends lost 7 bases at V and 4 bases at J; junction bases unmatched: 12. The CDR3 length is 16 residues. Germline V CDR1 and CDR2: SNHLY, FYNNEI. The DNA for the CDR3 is TGTGCCAGCATATCCACATGGACAGGGGGATCAGAGACCCAGTACTTC. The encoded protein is CASISTWTGGSETQYF.

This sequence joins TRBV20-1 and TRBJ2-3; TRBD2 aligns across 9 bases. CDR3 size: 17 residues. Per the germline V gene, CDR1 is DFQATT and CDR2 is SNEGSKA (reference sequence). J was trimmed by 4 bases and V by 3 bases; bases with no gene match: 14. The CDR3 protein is CSASSSFGGRASDTQYF. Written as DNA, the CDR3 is TGCAGTGCTAGTTCCTCGTTCGGCGGGAGGGCCTCAGATACGCAGTATTTT.

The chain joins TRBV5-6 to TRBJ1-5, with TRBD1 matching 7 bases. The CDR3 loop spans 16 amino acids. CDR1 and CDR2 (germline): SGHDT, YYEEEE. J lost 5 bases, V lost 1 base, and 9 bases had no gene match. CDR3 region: CASSLTSGGWDQPQHF. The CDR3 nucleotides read TGTGCCAGCAGCTTGACCTCAGGGGGTTGGGATCAGCCCCAGCATTTT.

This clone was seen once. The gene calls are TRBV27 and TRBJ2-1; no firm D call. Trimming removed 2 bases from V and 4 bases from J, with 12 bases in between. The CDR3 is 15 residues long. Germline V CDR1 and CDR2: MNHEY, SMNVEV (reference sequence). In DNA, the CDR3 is TGTGCCAGCAGTTTAGCCGGGTTCGAGTACAATGAGCAGTTCTTC. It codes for CASSLAGFEYNEQFF.

CDR3 in DNA: TGTGCCAGCAGCGTAGGACAGGATTCGGCACCCCTCCACTTT. Translation: CASSVGQDSAPLHF. The gene calls are TRBV9 and TRBJ1-6; a possible D gene is TRBD1 (6 bases). The CDR3 has 14 residues. Germline CDR1 SGDLS, CDR2 YYNGEE. V dropped 0 bases and J dropped 11 bases, with 12 bases sitting between them. Looking up the rest from reference TRBV9 and TRBJ1-6 gives the full variable domain: DSGVTQTPKHLITATGQRVTLRCSPRSGDLSVYWYQQSLDQGLQFLIQYYNGEERAKGNILERFSAQQFPDLHSELNLSSLELGDSALYFCASSVGQDSAPLHFGNGTRLTVT.

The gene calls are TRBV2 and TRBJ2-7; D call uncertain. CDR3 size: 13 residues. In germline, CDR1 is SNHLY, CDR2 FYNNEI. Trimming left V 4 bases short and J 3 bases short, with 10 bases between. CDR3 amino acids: CASSGRHIYEQYF. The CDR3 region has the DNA TGTGCCAGCAGTGGAAGACATATCTACGAGCAGTACTTC.

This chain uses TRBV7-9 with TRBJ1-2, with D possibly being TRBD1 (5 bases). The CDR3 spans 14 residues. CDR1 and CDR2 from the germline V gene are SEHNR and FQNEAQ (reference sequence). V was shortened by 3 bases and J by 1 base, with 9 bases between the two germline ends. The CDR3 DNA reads TGTGCCAGCAGCTTTGGAGACAGTAACTATGGCTACACCTTC. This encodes CASSFGDSNYGYTF.